The entry that follows covers one T cell receptor (beta chain) sequence. Its antigen is unknown. The data originate from a study of cytomegalovirus exposure and HLA in healthy donors. Findings of the study overall: Cytomegalovirus-associated status was assigned to some 160 TCR beta chains. A later analysis found first-cohort TCR clusters tended to co-occur in the 130 or so validation repertoires. Reportedly, cytomegalovirus status was diagnosed with high sensitivity and specificity.

The table came from immunoSEQ multiplex PCR; TCRdb's copy has only in-frame clones and leaves some out. The sample contains more than 110,000 clones, about four fifths of which appear only once. The germline V and J ends were trimmed by 3 bases and 0 bases, with 12 bases remaining between them. In germline, CDR1 is LNHDA, CDR2 SQIVND (reference sequence). This CDR3 has 16 residues. The sample comprised PBMCs. V and J are TRBV19 and TRBJ1-5; possible D gene TRBD1, 6 bases. The sequence came from a woman under 40 in good health and CMV-seronegative. CDR3 loop: CASSMRTVGSNQPQHF. The CDR3 DNA reads TGTGCCAGTAGTATGAGGACAGTTGGTAGCAATCAGCCCCAGCATTTT.